This T cell receptor (beta chain) was obtained from a study of T cells in Graves' hyperthyroidism and ophthalmopathy. RNA transcripts gave rise to amplified TCR beta CDR3 regions. The primer set for the first-round RT-PCR of the TCR CDR3 was HTBI. TCRdb independently ran MiXCR on the multiplex PCR reads; one entry per CDR3 protein. The sample shows around 610,000 distinct CDR3 sequences, roughly 15% of them seen only once. This clonotype has ten or more counts. CDR3 length: 14 amino acids. Trimming at V came to 6 bases and at J to 7 bases, leaving 9 bases not matched to a gene. Germline lookup yields CDR1 MNHNS and CDR2 SASEGT.

Sequences were obtained from blood. The receptor was derived from a woman aged 40-49 years with Graves' ophthalmopathy. The V gene is TRBV6-1, the J gene TRBJ1-2; 9 bases fit TRBD1. The CDR3 nucleotides are TGTGCCAGCAGAATAGACAGGGGGTGGAGTGGCTACACCTTC. Its protein is CASRIDRGWSGYTF.